This T cell receptor (beta chain) was identified in a study of cytomegalovirus exposure and HLA in healthy donors. Across the whole study: Earlier results showed 90 million to 120 million unique TCR beta sequences derived from approximately 170 million T cells.

This CDR3 has 14 residues. Germline lookup yields CDR1 SGHNT and CDR2 YYREEE (reference sequence). Trimming at V came to 6 bases and at J to 5 bases, leaving 8 bases not matched to a gene. Study-level findings and limits: Most TCR sequences were uncommon, yet certain public TCRs appeared in many donors.

A multiplex PCR was run with 60 Vbeta primers and 13 Jbeta primers. Profiled with immunoSEQ multiplex PCR; TCRdb holds only in-frame clones, not every one. The listing contains tens of thousands of clones. With respect to this clone: Its antigen is unidentified.

V and J are TRBV5-4 and TRBJ2-7; 10 nucleotides align to TRBD1. What was sequenced was PBMCs. The receptor's source is a male donor in good health and CMV-seronegative. CDR3 in DNA: TGTGCCAGCATAGACAGGGGGCGGGGGGACGAGCAGTACTTC. Its translation is CASIDRGRGDEQYF.